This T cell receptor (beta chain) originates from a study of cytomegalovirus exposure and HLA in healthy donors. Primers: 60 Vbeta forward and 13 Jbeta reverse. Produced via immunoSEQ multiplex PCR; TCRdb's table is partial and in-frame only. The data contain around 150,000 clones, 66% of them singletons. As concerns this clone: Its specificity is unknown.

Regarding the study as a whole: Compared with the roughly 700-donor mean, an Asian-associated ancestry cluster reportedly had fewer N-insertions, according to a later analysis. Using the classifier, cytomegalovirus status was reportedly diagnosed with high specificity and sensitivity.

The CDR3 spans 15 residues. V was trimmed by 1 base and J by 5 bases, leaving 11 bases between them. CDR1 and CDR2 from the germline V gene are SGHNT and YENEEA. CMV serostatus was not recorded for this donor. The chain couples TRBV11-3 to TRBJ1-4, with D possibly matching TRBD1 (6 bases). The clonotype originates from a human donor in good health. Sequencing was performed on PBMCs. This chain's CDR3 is CASSLVAGENEKLFF. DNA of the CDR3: TGTGCCAGCAGCTTAGTAGCAGGGGAAAATGAAAAACTGTTTTTT.